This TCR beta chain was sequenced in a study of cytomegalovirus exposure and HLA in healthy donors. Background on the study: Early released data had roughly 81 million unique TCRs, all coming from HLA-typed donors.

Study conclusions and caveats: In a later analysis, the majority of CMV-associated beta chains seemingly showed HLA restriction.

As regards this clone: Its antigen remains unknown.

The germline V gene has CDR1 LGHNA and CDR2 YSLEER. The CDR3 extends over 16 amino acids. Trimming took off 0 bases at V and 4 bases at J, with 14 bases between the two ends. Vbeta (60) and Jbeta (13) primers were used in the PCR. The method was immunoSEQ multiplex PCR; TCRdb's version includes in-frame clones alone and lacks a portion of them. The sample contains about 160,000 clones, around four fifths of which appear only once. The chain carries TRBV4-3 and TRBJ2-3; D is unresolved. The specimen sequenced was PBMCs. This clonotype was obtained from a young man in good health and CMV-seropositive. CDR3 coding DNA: TGCGCCAGCAGCCAAGAGGCAGCCGCTAGGTCAGATACGCAGTATTTT. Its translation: CASSQEAAARSDTQYF.